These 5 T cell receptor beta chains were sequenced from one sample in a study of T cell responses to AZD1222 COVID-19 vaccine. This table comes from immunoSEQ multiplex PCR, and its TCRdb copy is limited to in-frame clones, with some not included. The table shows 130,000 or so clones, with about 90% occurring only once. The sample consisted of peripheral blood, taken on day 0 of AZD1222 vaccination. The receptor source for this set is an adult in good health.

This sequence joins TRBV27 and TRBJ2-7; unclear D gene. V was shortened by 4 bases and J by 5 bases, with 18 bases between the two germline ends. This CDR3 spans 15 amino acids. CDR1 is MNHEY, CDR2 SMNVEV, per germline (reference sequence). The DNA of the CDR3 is TGTGCCAGCAGTTCGGCGGCCCTGGATGGGAACGAGCAGTACTTC. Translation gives CASSSAALDGNEQYF.

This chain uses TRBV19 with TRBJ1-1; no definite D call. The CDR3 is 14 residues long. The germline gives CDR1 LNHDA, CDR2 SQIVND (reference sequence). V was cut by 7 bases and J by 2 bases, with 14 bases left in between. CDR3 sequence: CASTLRGANTEAFF. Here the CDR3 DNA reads TGTGCCAGTACCCTCCGGGGAGCCAACACTGAAGCTTTCTTT.

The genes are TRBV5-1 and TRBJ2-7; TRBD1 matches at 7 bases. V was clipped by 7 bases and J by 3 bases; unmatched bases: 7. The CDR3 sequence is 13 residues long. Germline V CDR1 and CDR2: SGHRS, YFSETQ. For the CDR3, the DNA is TGCGCCAGCGGGGACAGCATGAACTACGAGCAGTACTTC. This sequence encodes CASGDSMNYEQYF.

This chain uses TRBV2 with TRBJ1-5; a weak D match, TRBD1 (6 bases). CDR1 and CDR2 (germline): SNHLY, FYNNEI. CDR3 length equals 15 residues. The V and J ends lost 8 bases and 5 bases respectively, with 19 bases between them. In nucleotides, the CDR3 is TGTGCCAGCCAGCCAGGGGATTACAGTGATCAGCCCCAGCATTTT. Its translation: CASQPGDYSDQPQHF.

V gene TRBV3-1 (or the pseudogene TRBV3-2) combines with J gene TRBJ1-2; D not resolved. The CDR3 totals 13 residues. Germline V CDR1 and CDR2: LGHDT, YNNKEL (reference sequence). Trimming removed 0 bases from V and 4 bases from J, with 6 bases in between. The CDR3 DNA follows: TGTGCCAGCAGCCAAGACGGCCTCTATGGCTACACCTTC. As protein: CASSQDGLYGYTF.